Listed below are T cell receptor beta chains from one sample, sequenced in a study of cytomegalovirus exposure and HLA in healthy donors. The assay was immunoSEQ multiplex PCR, and TCRdb's table has in-frame clones only and misses some. The table shows 100,000 to 150,000 clones, with roughly four fifths occurring only once. Sequencing was done on a sample of PBMCs. All receptors come from a woman aged 45-59 years in good health and CMV-seronegative. Each CDR3 is given without its conserved first and last residue.

j_call: TRBJ2-5; v_call: TRBV5-1; cdr3_aa: ASNLGLAGVETQY
j_call: TRBJ2-7; v_call: TRBV2; cdr3_aa: ASSAGTGPLEQY
j_call: TRBJ2-7; v_call: TRBV5-4; cdr3_aa: ASSLVGAEQY
j_call: TRBJ2-5; v_call: TRBV4-3; cdr3_aa: ASSQGLGVETQY
j_call: TRBJ2-7; v_call: TRBV28; cdr3_aa: ASSFLAQVFEQY
j_call: TRBJ2-2; v_call: TRBV25-1; cdr3_aa: ASSGSTGGLGELF
j_call: TRBJ1-4; v_call: TRBV30; cdr3_aa: AWTGGDEKLF
j_call: TRBJ2-3; v_call: TRBV7-3; cdr3_aa: ASSLMAGGLDTQY
j_call: TRBJ1-2; v_call: TRBV18; cdr3_aa: ASSTGETQGIVYGYT
j_call: TRBJ2-3; v_call: TRBV14; cdr3_aa: ASSQDEGTGGWTDTQY
j_call: TRBJ2-1; v_call: TRBV29-1; cdr3_aa: SVPLENEQF
j_call: TRBJ1-6; v_call: TRBV4-3; cdr3_aa: ASSQADGNSPLH
j_call: TRBJ2-2; v_call: TRBV11-2; cdr3_aa: ASSLRGGRYDTGELF
j_call: TRBJ1-1; v_call: TRBV28; cdr3_aa: ASSLLDRVKLTEAF
j_call: TRBJ1-5; v_call: TRBV6-4; cdr3_aa: ANRGGRGNQPQH
j_call: TRBJ2-3; v_call: TRBV28; cdr3_aa: ASSPDRDEAGIDTQY
j_call: TRBJ2-1; v_call: TRBV6-5; cdr3_aa: ASSPMLGYEQF
j_call: TRBJ1-1; v_call: TRBV29-1; cdr3_aa: SVLEGRAF
j_call: TRBJ2-7; v_call: TRBV7-6; cdr3_aa: ASSQTGLPYEQY
j_call: TRBJ1-2; v_call: TRBV19; cdr3_aa: ASSIDLGARYYGYT
j_call: TRBJ2-1; v_call: TRBV30; cdr3_aa: AWSVLAGGPSEQF
j_call: TRBJ2-7; v_call: TRBV19; cdr3_aa: ASSIGQISIGQY
j_call: TRBJ1-5; v_call: TRBV7-2; cdr3_aa: ASSQKETGVYNQPQH
j_call: TRBJ1-1; v_call: TRBV7-6; cdr3_aa: ASGLRVNTEAF
j_call: TRBJ1-2; v_call: TRBV5-1; cdr3_aa: ASSLPGTGFGYT
j_call: TRBJ2-5; v_call: TRBV5-1; cdr3_aa: ASSLSASGSETQY
j_call: TRBJ2-7; v_call: TRBV29-1; cdr3_aa: SVLGGSEQY
j_call: TRBJ2-7; v_call: TRBV4-3; cdr3_aa: ASSQASGRFYEQY
j_call: TRBJ2-7; v_call: TRBV4-1; cdr3_aa: ASSPNGGVEQY
j_call: TRBJ1-1; v_call: TRBV10-2; cdr3_aa: ASSESTEAF
j_call: TRBJ2-1; v_call: TRBV6-5; cdr3_aa: ASRPGGQGFDEQF
j_call: TRBJ2-1; v_call: TRBV11-2; cdr3_aa: ASSPVGASGSSNEQF
j_call: TRBJ1-1; v_call: TRBV4-3; cdr3_aa: ASSQEGPRRSAF
j_call: TRBJ2-3; v_call: TRBV27; cdr3_aa: ASSPSWITSTDTQY
j_call: TRBJ2-7; v_call: TRBV7-9; cdr3_aa: ASTDRQGDSYEQY
j_call: TRBJ2-1; v_call: TRBV5-4; cdr3_aa: ASSFISSNEQF
j_call: TRBJ1-2; v_call: TRBV7-3; cdr3_aa: ASSPRGGYGYT
j_call: TRBJ1-2; v_call: TRBV30; cdr3_aa: AWNLDNYGYT
j_call: TRBJ2-7; v_call: TRBV5-6; cdr3_aa: ASSSGQLYRYEQY
j_call: TRBJ2-3; v_call: TRBV9; cdr3_aa: ASSLGTSQGDTQY
j_call: TRBJ1-1; v_call: TRBV19; cdr3_aa: ASSQPNRVSAF
j_call: TRBJ1-5; v_call: TRBV6-6; cdr3_aa: ASSRQGAGNQPQH
j_call: TRBJ2-3; v_call: TRBV27; cdr3_aa: ASSLYTSAGDTQY
j_call: TRBJ2-7; v_call: TRBV7-2; cdr3_aa: ASSLARGLYEQY
j_call: TRBJ2-1; v_call: TRBV5-1; cdr3_aa: ASSLSSGSSYNEQF
j_call: TRBJ1-1; v_call: TRBV6-5; cdr3_aa: ASTEPGNTEAF
j_call: TRBJ1-3; v_call: TRBV6-6; cdr3_aa: ASSDRVRVGNTIY
j_call: TRBJ1-1; v_call: TRBV27; cdr3_aa: ASSFRRNTEAF
j_call: TRBJ2-5; v_call: TRBV11-2; cdr3_aa: ASSSRTGGGIQY
j_call: TRBJ2-2; v_call: TRBV30; cdr3_aa: AWSGTGNTGELF
j_call: TRBJ2-7; v_call: TRBV5-1; cdr3_aa: ASSFKQAYGEQY
j_call: TRBJ1-1; v_call: TRBV6-1; cdr3_aa: ASSDTGFGAF
j_call: TRBJ2-1; v_call: TRBV6-4; cdr3_aa: ASSEVAGGGNEQF
j_call: TRBJ2-7; v_call: TRBV28; cdr3_aa: ASNERLAGGPQPSYEQY
j_call: TRBJ2-3; v_call: TRBV7-2; cdr3_aa: ASSSARVTDTQY